The clone carrying this T cell receptor beta chain showed up many times. Its antigen is currently unknown. This entry is derived from a study of neurological immune-mediated disorders. Findings and caveats of the study: HTLV-1-associated myelopathy had the most TCR clonal expansion, and multiple sclerosis had the least, less than healthy controls.

Germline V gene sequence: CDR1 SGHRS, CDR2 YFSETQ. V was clipped by 0 bases and J by 4 bases, with 16 bases between them. CDR3 length: 16 residues. This sample's time point: longitudinal time-point 2. The unsorted libraries were generated from a total of 2 million PBMCs, which had been stored in RNAlater at -80 C. Sequencing runs each yielded over 180 million TCR-beta sequences from 15-18 subjects. One entry per CDR3 protein results from TCRdb running MiXCR on the 5' RACE reads. The sample includes fewer than 60,000 distinct CDR3 sequences, about an eighth seen only once; the top ten take 4.5%. This clonotype originated in a male donor with HTLV-1-associated myelopathy (HAM/TSP). The rearrangement links TRBV5-1 to TRBJ1-2, with D possibly TRBD1 on 6 matching bases. What was sequenced was PBMCs. DNA for the CDR3: TGCGCCAGCAGCTTGGGGACAGAACGGGGTCTCTATGGCTACACCTTC. Translation: CASSLGTERGLYGYTF.